The present entry profiles one T cell receptor (beta chain) with its context. These data are taken from a study of blood T cell repertoires in COVID-19. Sequencing used immunoSEQ multiplex PCR; TCRdb keeps in-frame clones, though not all of them. This table has a few hundred thousand clones, under 85% appearing once. Per the germline V gene, CDR1 is LNHDA and CDR2 is SQIVND (reference sequence). The CDR3 totals 13 residues. Trimming cost V 1 base and J 5 bases, with 8 bases left between them. The V call is TRBV19, the J call TRBJ1-1; D possibly corresponds to TRBD1 (5 bases). The receptor's source is a woman aged 45-65 years who had recovered from COVID-19. Source material: PBMCs or T cells enriched from blood (not recorded which). CDR3 sequence: CASSIGTLTEAFF. The CDR3 bases are TGTGCCAGTAGTATAGGGACACTAACTGAAGCTTTCTTT.